Listed here are 12 T cell receptor beta chains from one sample, sequenced in a study of tumor-infiltrating lymphocytes in oesophageal squamous cell carcinoma. TCRdb passed the PCR reads through MiXCR, listing each CDR3 protein once. The repertoire includes some 21,000 distinct CDR3 sequences, 35% to 40% of them detected once, and roughly two fifths sits in the top ten. The sequenced sample was esophageal tumor tissue. The receptor set was obtained from a male donor with esophageal squamous cell carcinoma.

This clonotype was seen a few times. This rearrangement joins TRBV12-3 or TRBV12-4 to TRBJ1-1; no definite D call. V lost 2 bases, J lost 1 base, and 8 bases lay in between. This CDR3 has 14 residues. CDR3: CASSLYRTNTEAFF. In DNA form, the CDR3 reads TGTGCCAGCAGTTTATACAGAACGAACACTGAAGCTTTCTTT.

This clonotype was counted only a few times. A single base separates this from a much larger clone, so it may be a read error. Here the CDR3 DNA reads TGTGCCAGCAGTTACCTTGGGACTAGCGGGATAGTTCGCTCCTACAATGAGCAGTACTTC. The encoded protein is CASSYLGTSGIVRSYNEQYF. The rearrangement uses TRBV6-6 and TRBJ2-1, with TRBD2 identical over 13 bases. The DNA end lines up better with TRBJ2-7; the J call may be wrong. The CDR3 is 20 amino acids. Germline values: CDR1 MNHNY, CDR2 SVGAGI (reference sequence).

Turning to this clonotype: This likely comes from a read error, as the CDR3 has no conserved phenylalanine or tryptophan at its end. No DNA is shown, since the ends of the CDR3 on it are uncertain; the CDR3 is the one TCRdb lists. The chain couples TRBV27 to TRBJ2-1; the table assigns TRBD1, which was not confirmed against the DNA. Germline V gives CDR1 MNHEY, CDR2 SMNVEV (reference sequence). The CDR3 contains 16 residues when both ends are counted. CDR3 residues: CASSSDRGYYGYTFGS.

This clonotype was seen repeatedly, ten times or more. The V gene is TRBV7-6, the J gene TRBJ1-4; D gene uncertain. The CDR3 has 13 residues. V lost 2 bases and J 8 bases, leaving 9 bases between the germline ends. From germline, CDR1 is SGHVS and CDR2 FNYEAQ. The CDR3 DNA reads TGTGCCAGCAGCTTAATGCTGGGGGAAAAACTGTTTTTT. Translating it yields CASSLMLGEKLFF.

This clonotype is labeled medium-sized. V usage is TRBV11-2 and J usage is TRBJ2-7, with D possibly being TRBD1 or TRBD2 (5 bases each). The ends were cut back, 7 bases at V and 2 bases at J, with 12 bases in the middle. Germline V CDR1 and CDR2: SGHAT, FQNNGV. The CDR3 covers 13 residues. CDR3 residues: CASTPGRTYEQYF. The CDR3 DNA follows: TGTGCCAGCACCCCGGGGCGCACCTACGAGCAGTACTTC.

This clonotype showed up just a few times. A read error may explain this, as a much larger clone is one base away. The chain employs TRBV11-3 and TRBJ2-3, with D possibly TRBD2 on 5 matching bases. From germline, CDR1 is SGHNT and CDR2 YENEEA. Trimming stripped 3 bases from V and 14 bases from J, with 21 bases between. The CDR3 has 14 residues. CDR3 sequence (DNA): TGTGCCAGCAGCTTCAAGCAGAACACCGGGGAGCTGTATTTT. Residues: CASSFKQNTGELYF. Drawing the rest from reference TRBV11-3 and TRBJ2-3, the complete variable domain is EAGVVQSPRYKIIEKKQPVAFWCNPISGHNTLYWYLQNLGQGPELLIRYENEEAVDDSQLPKDRFSAERLKGVDSTLKIQPAELGDSAVYLCASSFKQNTGELYFGPGTRLTVL.

The rearrangement links TRBV6-2 or TRBV6-3 to TRBJ2-1; 11 bases agree with TRBD1. Trimming removed 6 bases from V and 0 bases from J; junction bases left unmatched: 16. Germline CDR1 MNHEY, CDR2 SVGEGT. CDR3 length: 20 amino acids. In nucleotides, the CDR3 is TGTGCCAGCAGAGTTGAGCTGGGACAGGGGGAGCGAAACTCCTACAATGAGCAGTTCTTC. It yields the protein CASRVELGQGERNSYNEQFF.

This clonotype was counted once. J is TRBJ2-1 and V is TRBV5-1; D not resolved. CDR1 is SGHRS and CDR2 is YFSETQ in the germline V gene. Trimming removed 1 base at V and 4 bases at J, with 6 bases between. The CDR3 runs 13 residues. The CDR3 is CASSLRLYNEQFF. For the CDR3, the DNA is TGCGCCAGCAGCTTGAGGCTTTACAATGAGCAGTTCTTC.

The chain uses TRBV24-1 and TRBJ1-5; TRBD1 might be the D (5 bases). There are 16 residues in the CDR3. The V gene's germline CDR1 is KGHDR and CDR2 SFDVKD. The ends were cut back, 4 bases at V and 6 bases at J, with 18 bases in the middle. The CDR3 here is CATSDTTWGGGQPQHF. DNA of the CDR3: TGTGCCACCAGTGACACCACCTGGGGGGGTGGTCAGCCCCAGCATTTT.

The chain is built from TRBV7-3 and TRBJ2-3; D is unclear. With the DNA end fitting TRBJ2-5 better, the J assignment may be wrong. CDR1 is SGHTA, CDR2 FQGTGA, per germline. This CDR3 is 13 amino acids long. The CDR3 protein is CASSPTREETQYF. CDR3 DNA sequence: TGTGCCAGCAGTCCGACAAGGGAAGAGACCCAGTACTTC.

CDR3 nucleotide sequence: TGTGCCAGCAGCGTAGACGGGGGCGAGCAGTTCTTC. It yields the protein CASSVDGGEQFF. This chain connects TRBV9 to TRBJ2-5; the D gene could be TRBD1 or TRBD2 (6 bases each). The DNA end favors TRBJ2-1, so the J call may be wrong. The germline CDR1 and CDR2 sequences are SGDLS and YYNGEE. This CDR3 has 12 residues.

This clonotype appeared many times. This may come from a read error, since a much larger clone is one base off. The genes are TRBV7-8 and TRBJ2-1; 11 positions match TRBD1. There are 16 residues in the CDR3. V lost 5 bases to trimming and J lost 10 bases; unmatched junction nucleotides: 13. Per germline, CDR1 SGHVS and CDR2 FQNEAQ. This CDR3 reads CASSPPGQGGTYEQFF. DNA for the CDR3: TGTGCCAGCAGCCCGCCGGGACAGGGGGGAACCTACGAGCAGTTCTTC.